One and the same sample provided the 3 T cell receptor beta chains below, sequenced in a study of T cell responses to AZD1222 COVID-19 vaccine. Sequencing used immunoSEQ multiplex PCR; TCRdb keeps in-frame clones, though not all of them. This sample carries roughly 120,000 clones, just over 90% of them seen once, and the ten largest clones take 5%. Sequenced here: peripheral blood, sampled 28 days after the second AZD1222 dose. The receptors here all came from an adult who received the AZD1222 COVID-19 vaccine.

This clone occurred a few times. The chain links TRBV19 to TRBJ2-7, with 10 nucleotides matching TRBD1. After removal of 7 bases from V and 7 bases from J, the junction contained 7 bases not matched to a gene. This CDR3 is 13 amino acids long. Germline values: CDR1 LNHDA, CDR2 SQIVND (reference sequence). CDR3 coding DNA: TGTGCCAGTAAGGAGACAGGGGGCAGGGAGCAGTACTTC. This gives the protein CASKETGGREQYF.

With regard to this clone: Other DNA sequences of this sample code for an identical CDR3. The chain employs TRBV5-5 and TRBJ2-5, with 7 bases aligning to TRBD2. The CDR3 is 15 residues long. Unmatched junction bases numbered 8, after V lost 4 bases and J lost 2 bases. Germline-derived CDR1 and CDR2 are SGHKS and YYEKEE (reference sequence). The CDR3 spells CASSLKVGGQETQYF. Here the CDR3 DNA reads TGTGCCAGCAGCCTAAAAGTGGGAGGGCAAGAGACCCAGTACTTC.

The chain couples TRBV29-1 to TRBJ1-2; 8 nucleotides agree with TRBD1. Germline lookup yields CDR1 SQVTM and CDR2 ANQGSEA. The CDR3 is 11 amino acids. Trimming at V came to 4 bases and at J to 10 bases, leaving 5 bases not matched to a gene. The CDR3 reads CSVAQGADYTF. CDR3 nucleotides: TGCAGCGTTGCCCAGGGGGCCGACTACACCTTC.